One sample yielded the 25 T cell receptor beta chains listed below, sequenced in a study of control samples from healthy donors and cancer patients. The data were produced by immunoSEQ multiplex PCR, yet TCRdb's version contains in-frame clones alone and is incomplete. The data show about 100,000 clones, about 90% seen once. The sequenced material came from blood. Every receptor here comes from a man aged 25-40 years in good health.

The chain uses TRBV4-3 and TRBJ2-3; D is uncertain. Germline V CDR1 and CDR2: LGHNA, YSLEER. V lost 0 bases and J 2 bases, leaving 12 bases between the germline ends. The CDR3 sequence is 16 residues long. The DNA of the CDR3 is TGCGCCAGCAGCCAAGATCGAGGCGGTGTCACAGATACGCAGTATTTT. Protein sequence: CASSQDRGGVTDTQYF.

The chain couples TRBV5-6 to TRBJ2-7, with no clear D. Looked up from germline, CDR1 is SGHDT and CDR2 is YYEEEE. The CDR3 spans 12 residues. Trimming removed 3 bases at V and 5 bases at J, with 9 bases between. CDR3 loop: CASSWNRNEQYF. The DNA for the CDR3 is TGTGCCAGCAGCTGGAACCGCAACGAGCAGTACTTC.

CDR3 bases: TGTGCCAGCAGCCCGGAGGCCACTAACTATGGCTACACCTTC. Its protein product is CASSPEATNYGYTF. The chain recombines TRBV5-4 with TRBJ1-2; D unclear. V gave up 4 bases and J gave up 0 bases, with 10 bases separating them. In germline, CDR1 is SGHNT, CDR2 YYREEE (reference sequence). The CDR3 is made up of 14 amino acids. The full variable domain, completed using reference TRBV5-4 and TRBJ1-2, is ETGVTQSPTHLIKTRGQQVTLRCSSQSGHNTVSWYQQALGQGPQFIFQYYREEENGRGNFPPRFSGLQFPNYSSELNVNALELDDSALYLCASSPEATNYGYTFGSGTRLTVV.

The V gene is TRBV6-1, the J gene TRBJ1-1; D is unclear. Germline V CDR1 and CDR2: MNHNS, SASEGT. This CDR3 is built from 13 residues. V shed 1 base and J shed 10 bases, with 13 bases lying between them. The CDR3 loop is CASSEVAGKGAFF. CDR3 DNA: TGTGCCAGCAGTGAAGTAGCGGGGAAGGGAGCTTTCTTT.

This chain joins TRBV6-1 and TRBJ1-2; D ambiguous. CDR1 and CDR2 from the germline V gene are MNHNS and SASEGT. V was cut by 3 bases and J by 4 bases, with 12 bases left in between. The CDR3 sequence is 14 residues long. CDR3 nucleotide sequence: TGTGCCAGCAGTGACACCCGCTTAATCTATGGCTACACCTTC. Encoded protein: CASSDTRLIYGYTF.

The rearrangement uses TRBV30 and TRBJ1-5; TRBD1 matches at 11 bases. The V segment lost 3 bases and the J segment 6 bases; nucleotides outside the gene matches: 4. CDR3 length: 14 residues. CDR1 GTSNPN and CDR2 SVGIG come from the germline V gene (reference sequence). CDR3 bases: TGTGCCTGGAGCGGACAGGGGGCAGGTCAGCCCCAGCATTTT. Amino acids: CAWSGQGAGQPQHF.

The genes are TRBV2 and TRBJ1-3, with 11 nucleotides matching TRBD1. The CDR3 sequence is 15 residues long. Germline trimming cut 6 bases from V and 2 bases from J; bases unmatched to any gene: 3. Germline loops: CDR1 SNHLY, CDR2 FYNNEI. The CDR3 coding sequence is TGTGCCAGCAGCGGACAGGGGGCTACTGGAAACACCATATATTTT. It specifies CASSGQGATGNTIYF.

The rearrangement uses TRBV2 and TRBJ1-2, with 9 bases aligning to TRBD1. Per the germline V gene, CDR1 is SNHLY and CDR2 is FYNNEI. This CDR3 contains 13 residues. The V segment lost 5 bases and the J segment 8 bases; nucleotides outside the gene matches: 6. The CDR3 sequence: CASSWRTGVGYTF. The CDR3 DNA sequence: TGTGCCAGCAGTTGGAGGACAGGGGTCGGCTACACCTTC.

The chain recombines TRBV18 with TRBJ2-3; D uncertain. The length of the CDR3 is 13 residues. Trimming cost V 3 bases and J 7 bases, with 11 bases left between them. Per the germline V gene, CDR1 is KGHSH and CDR2 is LQKENI. This chain's CDR3 is CASSPGLEYTQYF. CDR3 nucleotide sequence: TGTGCCAGCTCACCCGGATTAGAATATACGCAGTATTTT.

The chain employs TRBV5-1 and TRBJ2-1; 7 nucleotides align to TRBD2. Germline lookup yields CDR1 SGHRS and CDR2 YFSETQ. J lost 5 bases, V lost 5 bases, and 4 bases had no gene match. CDR3 length equals 13 residues. The DNA of the CDR3 is TGCGCCAGCAGGAGGGACTACAACAATGAGCAGTTCTTC. Protein: CASRRDYNNEQFF.

This sequence joins TRBV7-9 and TRBJ2-2; 8 bases agree with TRBD1. CDR1 and CDR2 from the germline V gene are SEHNR and FQNEAQ (reference sequence). V dropped 5 bases and J dropped 5; count of bases not matched to a gene: 7. The CDR3 has 15 amino acids. CDR3 loop: CASSIGQGGTGELFF. CDR3 DNA: TGTGCCAGCAGCATTGGACAGGGAGGAACCGGGGAGCTGTTTTTT.

The chain joins TRBV7-9 to TRBJ2-7, with D perhaps matching TRBD2 (5 bases). V gave up 2 bases and J gave up 2 bases, with 10 bases separating them. The CDR3 has 14 amino acids. Germline V CDR1 and CDR2: SEHNR, FQNEAQ (reference sequence). CDR3 DNA: TGTGCCAGCAGCTTACCCGCCGGGGCCTACGAGCAGTACTTC. Amino acids: CASSLPAGAYEQYF.

V gene TRBV2 combines with J gene TRBJ2-3; 9 bases are a match to TRBD2. The junction had 16 bases not matched to a gene; V was cut back by 5 bases and J by 4 bases. CDR1 SNHLY and CDR2 FYNNEI come from the germline V gene. The CDR3 length is 18 residues. The CDR3 nucleotides read TGTGCCAGCAGTTGGGGAAGGGGGCTAGCGGGAAAGCCAGATACGCAGTATTTT. This codes for CASSWGRGLAGKPDTQYF.

The V call is TRBV27, the J call TRBJ2-1; 11 bases map to TRBD2. This CDR3 region has 17 residues. The trim removed 6 bases at V and 4 bases at J, leaving 11 bases unmatched. Germline CDR1 reads MNHEY; CDR2 reads SMNVEV (reference sequence). The CDR3 nucleotides are TGTGCCAGCAGAACCATGGGACTAGCGGAAATTTACAATGAGCAGTTCTTC. This codes for CASRTMGLAEIYNEQFF.

This clone was counted only a few times. The J gene is TRBJ2-5, the V gene TRBV5-1, with 11 bases fitting TRBD2. V dropped 2 bases and J dropped 2; count of bases not matched to a gene: 5. Germline values: CDR1 SGHRS, CDR2 YFSETQ. The CDR3 is made up of 16 amino acids. CDR3 DNA: TGCGCCAGCAGCTTAGTAGCGGGAGGGTTACAAGAGACCCAGTACTTC. It yields the protein CASSLVAGGLQETQYF.

This clone was counted a single time. This sequence joins TRBV5-1 and TRBJ1-3; D unclear. Germline CDR1 is SGHRS and CDR2 is YFSETQ. The CDR3 loop spans 16 amino acids. Trimming stripped 0 bases from V and 0 bases from J, with 10 bases between. CDR3 amino acids: CASSLAGQSSGNTIYF. For the CDR3, the DNA is TGCGCCAGCAGCTTGGCTGGGCAGAGCTCTGGAAACACCATATATTTT.

The rearrangement links TRBV28 to TRBJ1-4, with TRBD1 matching over 8 bases. V was clipped by 5 bases and J by 5 bases; unmatched bases: 7. Germline V gene sequence: CDR1 MDHEN, CDR2 SYDVKM. The CDR3 loop spans 15 amino acids. Here the CDR3 reads CASSLSGGSNEKLFF. For the CDR3, the DNA is TGTGCCAGCAGTCTATCAGGGGGCTCGAATGAAAAACTGTTTTTT. Combining the CDR3 with reference TRBV28 and TRBJ1-4 gives the whole variable domain DVKVTQSSRYLVKRTGEKVFLECVQDMDHENMFWYRQDPGLGLRLIYFSYDVKMKEKGDIPEGYSVSREKKERFSLILESASTNQTSMYLCASSLSGGSNEKLFFGSGTQLSVL.

The chain has TRBV12-3 or TRBV12-4 and TRBJ2-3, with D unclear. CDR3 length: 11 amino acids. The V and J ends lost 8 bases and 2 bases respectively, with 5 bases between them. The CDR3 region has the DNA TGTGCCAGCGCCTCCACAGATACGCAGTATTTT. Its translation is CASASTDTQYF.

V and J are TRBV7-2 and TRBJ2-7; D tentatively fits TRBD1 or TRBD2 (6 bases each). Germline values: CDR1 SGHTA, CDR2 FQGNSA. CDR3 size: 16 residues. V was trimmed by 2 bases and J by 1 base, leaving 15 bases between them. DNA for the CDR3: TGTGCCAGCAGCTTACATTCGATAGGGGGGTCCTACGAGCAGTACTTC. It specifies CASSLHSIGGSYEQYF.

This clone has just a few counts. The chain employs TRBV27 and TRBJ1-2; 7 bases are shared with TRBD1. The CDR3 has 13 residues. Germline assignment: CDR1 MNHEY and CDR2 SMNVEV (reference sequence). V lost 5 bases and J lost 2; bases outside the gene matches: 2. The CDR3 here is CASSQTGNYGYTF. The CDR3 DNA sequence: TGTGCCAGCAGTCAGACAGGGAACTATGGCTACACCTTC.

The V and J genes are TRBV11-2 and TRBJ2-7; the D gene is possibly TRBD1 (6 bases). In germline, CDR1 is SGHAT, CDR2 FQNNGV. CDR3 length equals 12 residues. Trimming stripped 5 bases from V and 6 bases from J, with 11 bases between. The CDR3 loop is CASSNTGREQYF. CDR3 in DNA: TGTGCCAGCAGCAACACAGGGCGCGAGCAGTACTTC.

In nucleotides, the CDR3 is TGTGCCAGTAGAGGGCAGGCCAACACTGAAGCTTTCTTT. Translating it yields CASRGQANTEAFF. V usage is TRBV19 and J usage is TRBJ1-1; D is ambiguous. In germline, CDR1 is LNHDA, CDR2 SQIVND (reference sequence). The CDR3 covers 13 residues. V lost 6 bases, J lost 2 bases, and 10 bases lay in between.

J is TRBJ2-3 and V is TRBV6-5; the match to TRBD2 covers 11 bases. Germline CDR1 reads MNHEY; CDR2 reads SVGAGI. Losses at the gene ends were 3 bases for V and 4 bases for J; bases not matched to a gene: 3. This CDR3 contains 15 residues. The CDR3 sequence is CASSYSGRGADTQYF. In nucleotides, the CDR3 is TGTGCCAGCAGTTATAGCGGGAGGGGAGCAGATACGCAGTATTTT.

In this sample, this clone turned up once. J is TRBJ2-7 and V is TRBV5-1, with D uncertain. The CDR3 is 15 amino acids. Looked up from germline, CDR1 is SGHRS and CDR2 is YFSETQ. V gave up 0 bases and J gave up 2 bases, with 12 bases separating them. The CDR3 coding sequence is TGCGCCAGCAGCTTGGGCCAGGAAGGGACCTACGAGCAGTACTTC. Its translation: CASSLGQEGTYEQYF.

The V and J genes are TRBV29-1 and TRBJ1-2; no reliable D call. Germline CDR1 reads SQVTM; CDR2 reads ANQGSEA. The CDR3 runs 12 residues. With 3 bases removed from V and 8 bases from J, the gap between germline ends came to 13 bases. The CDR3 loop reads CSVDSRSGGYTF. As DNA, the CDR3 is TGCAGCGTTGATTCCAGGTCGGGAGGCTACACCTTC.